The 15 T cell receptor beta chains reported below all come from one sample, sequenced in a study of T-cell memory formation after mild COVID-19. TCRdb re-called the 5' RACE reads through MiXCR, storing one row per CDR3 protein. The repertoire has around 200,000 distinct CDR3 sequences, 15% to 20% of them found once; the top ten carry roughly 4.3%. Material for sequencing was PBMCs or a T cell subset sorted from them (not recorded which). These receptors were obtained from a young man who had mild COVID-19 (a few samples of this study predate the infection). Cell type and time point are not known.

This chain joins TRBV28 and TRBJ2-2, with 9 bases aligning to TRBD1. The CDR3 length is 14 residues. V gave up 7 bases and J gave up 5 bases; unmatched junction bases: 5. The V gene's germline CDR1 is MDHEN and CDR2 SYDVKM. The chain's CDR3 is CASIQGQGTGELFF. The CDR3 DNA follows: TGTGCCAGCATTCAGGGACAGGGTACCGGGGAGCTGTTTTTT.

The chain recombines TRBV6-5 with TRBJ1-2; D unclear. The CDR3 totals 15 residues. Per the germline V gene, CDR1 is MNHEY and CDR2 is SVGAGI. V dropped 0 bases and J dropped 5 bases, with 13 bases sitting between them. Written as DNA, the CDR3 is TGTGCCAGCAGTTACTCCGGCCTGATTCCTTATGGCTACACCTTC. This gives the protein CASSYSGLIPYGYTF.

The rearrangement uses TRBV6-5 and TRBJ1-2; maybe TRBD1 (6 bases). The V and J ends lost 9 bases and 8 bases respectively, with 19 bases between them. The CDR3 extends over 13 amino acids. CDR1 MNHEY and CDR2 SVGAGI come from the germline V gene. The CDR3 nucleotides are TGTGCCAGTAGGCAATCTACAGGGTCCGGCTACACCTTC. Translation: CASRQSTGSGYTF.

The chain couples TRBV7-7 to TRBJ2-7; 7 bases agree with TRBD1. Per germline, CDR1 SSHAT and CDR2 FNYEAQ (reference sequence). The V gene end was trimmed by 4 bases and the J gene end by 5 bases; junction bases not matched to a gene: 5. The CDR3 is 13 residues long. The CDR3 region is CASSYDRAHEQYF. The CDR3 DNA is TGTGCCAGCAGCTACGACAGGGCCCACGAGCAGTACTTC.

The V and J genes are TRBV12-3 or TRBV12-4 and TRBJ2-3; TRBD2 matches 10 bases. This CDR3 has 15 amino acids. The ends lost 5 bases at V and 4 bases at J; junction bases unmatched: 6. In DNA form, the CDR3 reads TGTGCCAGCAGTACCAGCGGGGGGGCCGCAGATACGCAGTATTTT. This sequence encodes CASSTSGGAADTQYF.

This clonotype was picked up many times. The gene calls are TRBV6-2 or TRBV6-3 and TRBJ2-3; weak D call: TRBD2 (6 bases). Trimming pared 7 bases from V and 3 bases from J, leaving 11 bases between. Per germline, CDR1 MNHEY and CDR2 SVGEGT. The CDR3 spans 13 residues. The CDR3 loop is CASKASGTDTQYF. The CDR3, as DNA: TGTGCCAGCAAGGCGAGCGGGACAGATACGCAGTATTTT.

Written as DNA, the CDR3 is TGTGCCAGCAGCCCAGGACTTAAAGAGACCCAGTACTTC. It specifies CASSPGLKETQYF. The genes are TRBV7-8 and TRBJ2-5, with a weak D call TRBD2 (5 bases). The CDR3 is made up of 13 amino acids. Germline lookup yields CDR1 SGHVS and CDR2 FQNEAQ. Trimming shortened V by 5 bases and J by 3 bases, and 10 bases separated the two germline ends.

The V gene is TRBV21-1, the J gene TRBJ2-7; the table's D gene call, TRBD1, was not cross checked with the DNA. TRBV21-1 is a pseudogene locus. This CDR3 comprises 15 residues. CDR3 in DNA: TGTGCCAGCAGCTCCTCCGGGACAAAACACTACGAGCAGTACTTC. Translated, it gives CASSSSGTKHYEQYF.

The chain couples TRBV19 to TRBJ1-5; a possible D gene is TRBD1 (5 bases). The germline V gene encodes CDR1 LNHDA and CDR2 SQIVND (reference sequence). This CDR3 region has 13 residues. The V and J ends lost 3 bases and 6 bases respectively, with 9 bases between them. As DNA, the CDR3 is TGTGCCAGTAGTATCGGGGGTGGTCAGCCCCAGCATTTT. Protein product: CASSIGGGQPQHF. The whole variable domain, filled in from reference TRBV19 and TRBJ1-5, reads DGGITQSPKYLFRKEGQNVTLSCEQNLNHDAMYWYRQDPGQGLRLIYYSQIVNDFQKGDIAEGYSVSREKKESFPLTVTSAQKNPTAFYLCASSIGGGQPQHFGDGTRLSIL.

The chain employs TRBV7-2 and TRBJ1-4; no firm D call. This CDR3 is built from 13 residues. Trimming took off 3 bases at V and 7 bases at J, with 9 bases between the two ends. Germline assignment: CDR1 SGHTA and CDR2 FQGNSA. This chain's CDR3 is CASSLRGPEKLFF. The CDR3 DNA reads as TGTGCCAGCAGCTTGCGTGGACCTGAAAAACTGTTTTTT.

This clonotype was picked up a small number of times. CDR3: CASSVDHGSSPLHF. The CDR3 coding sequence is TGTGCCAGCAGCGTAGATCATGGGAGTTCACCCCTCCACTTT. This chain connects TRBV9 to TRBJ1-6; the D is unclear. With 0 bases removed from V and 9 bases from J, the gap between germline ends came to 10 bases. CDR3 length: 14 residues. CDR1 is SGDLS, CDR2 YYNGEE, per germline.

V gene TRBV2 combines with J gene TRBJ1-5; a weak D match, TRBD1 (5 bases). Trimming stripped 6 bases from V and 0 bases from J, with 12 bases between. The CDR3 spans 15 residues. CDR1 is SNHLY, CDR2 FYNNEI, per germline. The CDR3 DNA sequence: TGTGCCAGCAGATACCGGGACGTTAGCAATCAGCCCCAGCATTTT. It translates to CASRYRDVSNQPQHF. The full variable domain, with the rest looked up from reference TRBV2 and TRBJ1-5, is EPEVTQTPSHQVTQMGQEVILRCVPISNHLYFYWYRQILGQKVEFLVSFYNNEISEKSEIFDDQFSVERPDGSNFTLKIRSTKLEDSAMYFCASRYRDVSNQPQHFGDGTRLSIL.

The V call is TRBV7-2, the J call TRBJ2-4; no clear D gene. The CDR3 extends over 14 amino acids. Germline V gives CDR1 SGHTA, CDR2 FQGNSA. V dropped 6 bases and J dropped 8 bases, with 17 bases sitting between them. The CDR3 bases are TGTGCCAGCAGTAAAGAATCAGGTTTAGACATTCAGTACTTC. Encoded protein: CASSKESGLDIQYF. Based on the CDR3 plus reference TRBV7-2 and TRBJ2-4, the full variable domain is GAGVSQSPSNKVTEKGKDVELRCDPISGHTALYWYRQSLGQGLEFLIYFQGNSAPDKSGLPSDRFSAERTGGSVSTLTIQRTQQEDSAVYLCASSKESGLDIQYFGAGTRLSVL.

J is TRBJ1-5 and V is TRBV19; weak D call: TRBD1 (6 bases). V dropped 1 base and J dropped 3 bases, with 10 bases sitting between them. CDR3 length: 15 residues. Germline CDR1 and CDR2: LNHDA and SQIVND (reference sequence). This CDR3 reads CASSIVQGTNQPQHF. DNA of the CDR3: TGTGCCAGTAGTATAGTCCAGGGGACCAATCAGCCCCAGCATTTT.

The CDR3 coding sequence is TGCGCCAGCAGCTCCGGGAGCTCCTACGAGCAGTACTTC. It yields the protein CASSSGSSYEQYF. V and J are TRBV5-1 and TRBJ2-7, with D tentatively TRBD2 (6 bases). CDR1 and CDR2 (germline): SGHRS, YFSETQ. The germline V and J ends were trimmed by 3 bases and 0 bases, with 7 bases remaining between them. This CDR3 is built from 13 residues.